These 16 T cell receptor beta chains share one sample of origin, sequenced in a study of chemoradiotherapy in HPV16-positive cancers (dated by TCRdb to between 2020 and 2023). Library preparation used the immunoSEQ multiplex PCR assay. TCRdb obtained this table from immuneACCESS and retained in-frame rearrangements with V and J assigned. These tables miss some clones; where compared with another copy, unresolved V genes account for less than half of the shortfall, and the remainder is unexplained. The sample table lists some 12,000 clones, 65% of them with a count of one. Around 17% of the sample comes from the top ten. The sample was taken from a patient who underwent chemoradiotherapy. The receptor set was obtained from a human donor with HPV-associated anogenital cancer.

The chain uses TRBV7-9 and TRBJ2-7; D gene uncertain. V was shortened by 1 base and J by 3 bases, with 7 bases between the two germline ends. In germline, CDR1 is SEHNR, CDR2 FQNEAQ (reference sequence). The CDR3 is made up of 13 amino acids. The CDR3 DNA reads TGTGCCAGCAGCTTAGAAAACAGCTACGAGCAGTACTTC. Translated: CASSLENSYEQYF.

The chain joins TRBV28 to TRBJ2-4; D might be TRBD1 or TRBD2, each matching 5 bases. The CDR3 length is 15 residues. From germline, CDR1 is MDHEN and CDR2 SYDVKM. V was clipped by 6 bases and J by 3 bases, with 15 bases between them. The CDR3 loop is CASRDPGLDKNIQYF. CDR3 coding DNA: TGTGCCAGCAGAGATCCGGGGCTGGACAAAAACATTCAGTACTTC.

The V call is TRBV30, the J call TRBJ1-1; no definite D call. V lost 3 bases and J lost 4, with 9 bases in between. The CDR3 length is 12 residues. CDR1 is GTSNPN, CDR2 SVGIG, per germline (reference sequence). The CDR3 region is CAWSRQSTEAFF. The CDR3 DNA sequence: TGTGCCTGGAGCCGGCAGAGCACTGAAGCTTTCTTT.

CDR3 sequence: CASSRDRYTDTQYF. The CDR3 DNA reads as TGCGCCAGCAGCCGGGATAGGTACACAGATACGCAGTATTTT. The J gene is TRBJ2-3, the V gene TRBV4-1; no clear D. The germline V and J ends were trimmed by 4 bases and 2 bases, with 10 bases remaining between them. The CDR3 sequence is 14 residues long. CDR1 and CDR2 (germline): MGHRA, YSYEKL.

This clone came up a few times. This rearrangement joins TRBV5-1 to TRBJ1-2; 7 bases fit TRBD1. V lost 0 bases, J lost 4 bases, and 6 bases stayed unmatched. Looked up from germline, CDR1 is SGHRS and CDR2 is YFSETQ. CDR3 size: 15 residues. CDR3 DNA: TGCGCCAGCAGCTTGGAGGGGGCGGACGTCTATGGCTACACCTTC. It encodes CASSLEGADVYGYTF.

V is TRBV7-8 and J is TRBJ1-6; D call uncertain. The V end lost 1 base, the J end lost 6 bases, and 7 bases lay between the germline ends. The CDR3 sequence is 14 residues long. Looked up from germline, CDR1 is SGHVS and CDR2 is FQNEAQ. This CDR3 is CASSLVGSNSPLHF. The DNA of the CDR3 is TGTGCCAGCAGCTTAGTCGGTTCTAATTCACCCCTCCACTTT.

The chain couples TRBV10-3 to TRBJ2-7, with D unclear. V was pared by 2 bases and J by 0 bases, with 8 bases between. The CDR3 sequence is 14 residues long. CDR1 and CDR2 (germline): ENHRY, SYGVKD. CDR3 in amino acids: CAISENLGSYEQYF. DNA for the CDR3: TGTGCCATCAGTGAGAATCTCGGCTCCTACGAGCAGTACTTC.

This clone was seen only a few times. The CDR3 loop is CASTPVQGGWREQYF. The CDR3 bases are TGTGCCAGCACCCCAGTCCAGGGAGGATGGCGCGAGCAGTACTTC. The gene calls are TRBV7-6 and TRBJ2-7; D is possibly TRBD2 (6 bases). The CDR3 is 15 residues long. The V gene's germline CDR1 is SGHVS and CDR2 FNYEAQ. V was trimmed by 7 bases and J by 6 bases, leaving 22 bases between them.

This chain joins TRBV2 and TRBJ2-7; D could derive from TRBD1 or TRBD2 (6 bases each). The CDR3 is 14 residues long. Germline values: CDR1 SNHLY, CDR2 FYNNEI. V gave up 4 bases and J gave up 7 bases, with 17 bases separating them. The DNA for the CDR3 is TGTGCCAGCAGTGTTGGGGGGCAGGTGGCTGAGCAGTACTTC. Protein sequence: CASSVGGQVAEQYF.

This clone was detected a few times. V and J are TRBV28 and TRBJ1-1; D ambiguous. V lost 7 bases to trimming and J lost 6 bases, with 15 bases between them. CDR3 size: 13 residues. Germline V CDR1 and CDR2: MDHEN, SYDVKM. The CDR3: CASTAVGVAEAFF. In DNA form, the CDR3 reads TGTGCCAGCACCGCTGTTGGTGTCGCTGAAGCTTTCTTT.

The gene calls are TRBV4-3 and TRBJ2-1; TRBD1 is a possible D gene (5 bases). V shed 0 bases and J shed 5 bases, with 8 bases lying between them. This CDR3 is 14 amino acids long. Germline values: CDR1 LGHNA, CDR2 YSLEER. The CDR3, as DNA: TGCGCCAGCAGCCAAGATAGGGGAAACAATGAGCAGTTCTTC. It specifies CASSQDRGNNEQFF.

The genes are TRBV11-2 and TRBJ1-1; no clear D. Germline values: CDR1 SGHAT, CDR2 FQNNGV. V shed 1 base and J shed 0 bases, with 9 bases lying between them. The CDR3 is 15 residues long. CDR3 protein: CASSLGSSMNTEAFF. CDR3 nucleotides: TGTGCCAGCAGCTTAGGTTCAAGCATGAACACTGAAGCTTTCTTT.

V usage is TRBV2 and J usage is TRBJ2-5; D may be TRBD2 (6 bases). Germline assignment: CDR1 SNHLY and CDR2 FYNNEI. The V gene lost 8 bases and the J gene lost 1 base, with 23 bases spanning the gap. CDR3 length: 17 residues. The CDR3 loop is CASRPPSGGATQETQYF. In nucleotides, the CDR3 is TGTGCCAGCCGCCCTCCGTCGGGCGGGGCGACCCAAGAGACCCAGTACTTC.

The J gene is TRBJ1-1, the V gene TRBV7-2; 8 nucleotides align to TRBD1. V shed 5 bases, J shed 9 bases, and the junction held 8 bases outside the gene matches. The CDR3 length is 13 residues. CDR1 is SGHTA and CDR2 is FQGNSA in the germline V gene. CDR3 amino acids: CASSLGTGDKAFF. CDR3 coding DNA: TGTGCCAGCAGCCTAGGGACAGGCGATAAAGCTTTCTTT.

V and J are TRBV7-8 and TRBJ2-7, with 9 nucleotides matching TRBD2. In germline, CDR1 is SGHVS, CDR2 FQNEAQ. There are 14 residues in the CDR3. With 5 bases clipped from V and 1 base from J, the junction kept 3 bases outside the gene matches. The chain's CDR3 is CASSPAGGSYEQYF. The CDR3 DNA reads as TGTGCCAGCAGCCCTGCGGGGGGGTCCTACGAGCAGTACTTC. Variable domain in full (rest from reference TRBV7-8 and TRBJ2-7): GAGVSQSPRYKVAKRGQDVALRCDPISGHVSLFWYQQALGQGPEFLTYFQNEAQLDKSGLPSDRFFAERPEGSVSTLKIQRTQQEDSAVYLCASSPAGGSYEQYFGPGTRLTVT.

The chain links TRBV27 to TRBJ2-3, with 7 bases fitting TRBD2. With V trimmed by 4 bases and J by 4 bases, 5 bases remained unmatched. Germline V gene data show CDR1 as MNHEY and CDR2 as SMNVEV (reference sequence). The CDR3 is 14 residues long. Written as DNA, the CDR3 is TGTGCCAGCAGTTCCCCTGGGAGGGCAGATACGCAGTATTTT. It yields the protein CASSSPGRADTQYF.